A single sample gave rise to the 25 T cell receptor beta chains below, sequenced in a study of type 1 regulatory T cells. Their antigens are not known. TCRdb reprocessed the reads with MiXCR, giving one entry per CDR3 protein. The data contain around 62,000 distinct CDR3 sequences, about 62% of them singletons. Sequenced sample: cultured T cells, either the whole culture or a sorted T cell fraction (not recorded which). Indicated subset: Tr1-enriched cell product generated in vitro against host alloantigens. These receptors originate from a human donor in good health.

This clonotype turned up a few times. This rearrangement joins TRBV10-3 to TRBJ2-7, with unresolved D. Germline assignment: CDR1 ENHRY and CDR2 SYGVKD. The CDR3 is 12 amino acids. V was clipped by 6 bases and J by 0 bases, with 6 bases between them. DNA for the CDR3: TGTGCCATCAGGGGTCCCTCCTACGAGCAGTACTTC. Its protein is CAIRGPSYEQYF.

The DNA of the CDR3 is TGCAGTGCACGGGGAGGGTACGAGCAGTACTTC. This gives the protein CSARGGYEQYF. V gene TRBV20-1 combines with J gene TRBJ2-7, with 7 bases matching TRBD2. Germline CDR1 DFQATT, CDR2 SNEGSKA (reference sequence). V lost 6 bases, J lost 4 bases, and 3 bases stayed unmatched. The CDR3 has 11 amino acids.

The genes are TRBV20-1 and TRBJ2-7; D not resolved. The CDR3 contains 13 residues. CDR1 is DFQATT, CDR2 SNEGSKA, per germline (reference sequence). The V gene lost 3 bases and the J gene lost 1 base, with 10 bases spanning the gap. The CDR3 region has the DNA TGCAGTGCTAGTGGTACTAAGTCCTACGAGCAGTACTTC. It encodes CSASGTKSYEQYF.

This rearrangement joins TRBV3-1 to TRBJ1-6, with D uncertain. CDR1 is LGHDT, CDR2 YNNKEL, per germline (reference sequence). The V and J ends lost 2 bases and 7 bases respectively, with 12 bases between them. The CDR3 sequence is 15 residues long. CDR3 DNA sequence: TGTGCCAGCAGCCAAATGGCGACCGCGAATTCACCCCTCCACTTT. Encoded protein: CASSQMATANSPLHF.

The V call is TRBV6-5, the J call TRBJ2-7; possible D gene TRBD2, 6 bases. The V end was cut by 6 bases, the J end by 3 bases, with 9 bases between. From germline, CDR1 is MNHEY and CDR2 SVGAGI. The CDR3 contains 12 residues. The CDR3 DNA is TGTGCCAGCAGCTCGGGGGACTACGAGCAGTACTTC. It translates to CASSSGDYEQYF.

The genes are TRBV27 and TRBJ2-1; 10 bases are a match to TRBD2. The V gene end was trimmed by 0 bases and the J gene end by 0 bases; junction bases not matched to a gene: 2. The V gene's germline CDR1 is MNHEY and CDR2 SMNVEV (reference sequence). CDR3 length: 17 residues. The CDR3 nucleotides read TGTGCCAGCAGTTTATCTAGCGGGAGGTCCTCCTACAATGAGCAGTTCTTC. Its translation: CASSLSSGRSSYNEQFF.

The chain has TRBV25-1 and TRBJ2-5, with 9 bases lining up with TRBD2. The CDR3 is 16 residues long. V trimming: 1 base; J trimming: 5 bases; junction bases outside the gene matches: 8. Germline V gene lookup returns CDR1 MGHDK and CDR2 SYGVNS. CDR3 nucleotides: TGTGCCAGCAGTGAATGGTCTAGCGGGGTGTGGGAGACCCAGTACTTC. It specifies CASSEWSSGVWETQYF. The full variable domain, completed using reference TRBV25-1 and TRBJ2-5, is EADIYQTPRYLVIGTGKKITLECSQTMGHDKMYWYQQDPGMELHLIHYSYGVNSTEKGDLSSESTVSRIRTEHFPLTLESARPSHTSQYLCASSEWSSGVWETQYFGPGTRLLVL.

This clonotype showed up just once. The chain carries TRBV29-1 and TRBJ2-3, with 9 bases fitting TRBD1. There are 15 residues in the CDR3. J lost 1 base, V lost 6 bases, and 8 bases had no gene match. CDR1 is SQVTM and CDR2 is ANQGSEA in the germline V gene. CDR3 loop: CSVITGGTGTDTQYF. The DNA for the CDR3 is TGCAGCGTCATTACAGGGGGCACGGGCACAGATACGCAGTATTTT.

The CDR3 coding sequence is TGTGCCAGCAGCCCCGACGGTGAGGAGCTTTTGAGAACTGAAGCTTTCTTT. It specifies CASSPDGEELLRTEAFF. This chain links TRBV7-2 with TRBJ1-1, with D hard to call. Germline V gives CDR1 SGHTA, CDR2 FQGNSA. CDR3 length: 17 residues. V was pared by 5 bases and J by 5 bases, with 24 bases between.

The chain links TRBV6-2 or TRBV6-3 to TRBJ2-2, with D hard to call. The V and J ends lost 2 bases and 1 base respectively, with 8 bases between them. The length of the CDR3 is 15 residues. Germline CDR1 reads MNHEY; CDR2 reads SVGEGT. This CDR3 reads CASSYETLNTGELFF. DNA for the CDR3: TGTGCCAGCAGTTACGAGACACTGAACACCGGGGAGCTGTTTTTT.

CDR3 coding DNA: TGTGCCAGCAGTAAATTGGGGACGGGGAGCACAGATACGCAGTATTTT. Amino acids: CASSKLGTGSTDTQYF. J is TRBJ2-3 and V is TRBV2; tentatively, D is TRBD1 or TRBD2 (5 bases each). The V gene lost 5 bases and the J gene lost 0 bases, with 15 bases spanning the gap. The CDR3 sequence is 16 residues long. Germline loops: CDR1 SNHLY, CDR2 FYNNEI.

This clonotype is labeled as medium-sized. One end of the junction is discordant with germline, which a read error may explain. The chain joins TRBV5-1 to TRBJ2-3, with D hard to call. The germline V gene has CDR1 SGHRS and CDR2 YFSETQ. This CDR3 region has 11 residues. This chain's CDR3 is CASSLTDTQYF. In DNA form, the CDR3 reads TGTGCCAGCAGCCTGACAGATACGCAGTATTTT. Looking up the rest from reference TRBV5-1 and TRBJ2-3 gives the full variable domain: KAGVTQTPRYLIKTRGQQVTLSCSPISGHRSVSWYQQTPGQGLQFLFEYFSETQRNKGNFPGRFSGRQFSNSRSEMNVSTLELGDSALYLCASSLTDTQYFGPGTRLTVL.

This clonotype was detected a few times. The rearrangement joins TRBV6-5 to TRBJ1-5; no definite D call. The V gene lost 6 bases and the J gene lost 1 base, with 13 bases spanning the gap. The germline V gene encodes CDR1 MNHEY and CDR2 SVGAGI. The CDR3 is 15 amino acids. As DNA, the CDR3 is TGTGCCAGCAGCCCGACCTTGGACAGCAATCAGCCCCAGCATTTT. It yields the protein CASSPTLDSNQPQHF.

The rearrangement links TRBV20-1 to TRBJ2-7; possibly TRBD2 for D (5 bases). CDR3 size: 14 residues. The V end was cut by 0 bases, the J end by 3 bases, with 12 bases between. The germline CDR1 and CDR2 sequences are DFQATT and SNEGSKA (reference sequence). The CDR3 loop reads CSARDPGGLYEQYF. The CDR3 nucleotides are TGCAGTGCTAGAGATCCGGGCGGACTCTACGAGCAGTACTTC.

V and J are TRBV12-3 or TRBV12-4 and TRBJ2-1; D tentatively reads TRBD1 or TRBD2 (6 bases each). The CDR3 spans 12 residues. The V and J ends lost 5 bases and 9 bases respectively, with 11 bases between them. The CDR3, as DNA: TGTGCCAGCAGTGAACAGGGAGGTGAGCAGTTCTTC. Protein: CASSEQGGEQFF.

The genes are TRBV6-1 and TRBJ2-3, with TRBD2 as a possible D gene (6 bases). Germline CDR1 MNHNS, CDR2 SASEGT. V was pared by 7 bases and J by 2 bases, with 13 bases between. The CDR3 totals 14 residues. Written as DNA, the CDR3 is TGTGCCAGCACCGGGGGACTTTCCACAGATACGCAGTATTTT. It encodes CASTGGLSTDTQYF.

This clonotype occurred a few times. The chain has TRBV20-1 and TRBJ1-6, with unresolved D. Looked up from germline, CDR1 is DFQATT and CDR2 is SNEGSKA (reference sequence). V was shortened by 0 bases and J by 6 bases, with 9 bases between the two germline ends. The CDR3 loop spans 14 amino acids. CDR3 loop: CSAREGPGNSPLHF. DNA of the CDR3: TGCAGTGCTAGAGAGGGTCCGGGTAATTCACCCCTCCACTTT.

This clonotype was detected a few times. The rearrangement joins TRBV28 to TRBJ2-6; tentatively, D is TRBD2 (5 bases). The V gene's germline CDR1 is MDHEN and CDR2 SYDVKM. V dropped 11 bases and J dropped 0 bases, with 8 bases sitting between them. The CDR3 extends over 13 amino acids. The CDR3 nucleotides are TGTGCCGGTCGGGGCTCTGGGGCCAACGTCCTGACTTTC. Amino acid sequence: CAGRGSGANVLTF.

The CDR3 sequence: CASSSTGTNNEQFF. As DNA, the CDR3 is TGTGCCAGCAGCTCGACCGGGACTAACAATGAGCAGTTCTTC. The chain links TRBV5-6 to TRBJ2-1, with 7 positions matching TRBD2. The germline gives CDR1 SGHDT, CDR2 YYEEEE. CDR3 length: 14 amino acids. V was clipped by 3 bases and J by 5 bases; unmatched bases: 5.

The chain employs TRBV7-9 and TRBJ2-7; 8 nucleotides line up with TRBD2. The CDR3 has 21 residues. Trimming cost V 4 bases and J 0 bases; bases outside gene matches: 23. The V gene's germline CDR1 is SEHNR and CDR2 FQNEAQ (reference sequence). The DNA of the CDR3 is TGTGCCAGCAGCTCCCTGGCGGCCTTAGCGGGACCCCATCCGCTCTCCTACGAGCAGTACTTC. This sequence encodes CASSSLAALAGPHPLSYEQYF. Full variable domain (remainder filled in from reference TRBV7-9 and TRBJ2-7): DTGVSQNPRHKITKRGQNVTFRCDPISEHNRLYWYRQTLGQGPEFLTYFQNEAQLEKSRLLSDRFSAERPKGSFSTLEIQRTEQGDSAMYLCASSSLAALAGPHPLSYEQYFGPGTRLTVT.

This clonotype came up once. This chain uses TRBV4-1 with TRBJ1-1, with 7 bases lining up with TRBD1. There are 14 residues in the CDR3. Trimming at V came to 5 bases and at J to 0 bases, leaving 3 bases not matched to a gene. Germline CDR1 reads MGHRA; CDR2 reads YSYEKL. CDR3 DNA sequence: TGCGCCAGCAGCGCGACAGGGCTGAACACTGAAGCTTTCTTT. Translating gives CASSATGLNTEAFF.

The chain carries TRBV7-3 and TRBJ2-2; 9 bases are a match to TRBD1. From germline, CDR1 is SGHTA and CDR2 FQGTGA. CDR3 length: 18 residues. J gave up 5 bases and V 0 bases, and 10 bases lay outside the gene matches. Here the CDR3 DNA reads TGTGCCAGCAGCTTAACGTCCGGGACAGGGTGGGGTACCGGGGAGCTGTTTTTT. This gives the protein CASSLTSGTGWGTGELFF. The full variable domain, in which reference TRBV7-3 and TRBJ2-2 provide the parts outside the CDR3, is GAGVSQTPSNKVTEKGKYVELRCDPISGHTALYWYRQSLGQGPEFLIYFQGTGAADDSGLPNDRFFAVRPEGSVSTLKIQRTERGDSAVYLCASSLTSGTGWGTGELFFGEGSRLTVL.

CDR3 DNA: TGCAGTGCTAAAGACGACGGACTAGCGGGAGTGCTTGAGACCCAGTACTTC. This sequence encodes CSAKDDGLAGVLETQYF. The chain combines TRBV20-1 with TRBJ2-5, with 13 bases fitting TRBD2. Germline V gives CDR1 DFQATT, CDR2 SNEGSKA (reference sequence). CDR3 length: 17 residues. V dropped 4 bases and J dropped 5; count of bases not matched to a gene: 13.

The chain couples TRBV24-1 to TRBJ2-5; D gene uncertain. There are 12 residues in the CDR3. V lost 3 bases, J lost 9 bases, and 10 bases lay in between. Germline V lookup: CDR1 KGHDR, CDR2 SFDVKD. The CDR3 region is CATSDPGGPQYF. The CDR3 nucleotides read TGTGCCACCAGTGATCCGGGTGGGCCCCAGTACTTC.

The chain combines TRBV5-1 with TRBJ2-7, with D perhaps assigned TRBD1 or TRBD2 (5 bases each). V lost 0 bases to trimming and J lost 5 bases, with 12 bases between them. The CDR3 is 14 residues long. The germline V gene encodes CDR1 SGHRS and CDR2 YFSETQ. CDR3 sequence: CASSLARVGDEQYF. CDR3 bases: TGCGCCAGCAGCTTGGCCCGGGTGGGGGACGAGCAGTACTTC.